This T cell receptor beta chain comes out of a study of blood T cell repertoires in COVID-19. The wider study: Specimens from acute and convalescent COVID-19 originated in the United States, Italy and Spain. Nucleic acid was either cDNA or gDNA, and it came from T cells, B-cell-depleted T cells, or PBMCs.

Original processing methods: Reference gene primers were amplified, and this amplification served to estimate nucleated cell counts. This table comes from immunoSEQ multiplex PCR, and its TCRdb copy is limited to in-frame clones, with some not included. The D gene and trimming were derived from the DNA, and the V and J assignments and clone size from that table. The sample has some 190,000 clones, about 81% seen once; the top ten hold roughly 7.1%. V gave up 6 bases and J gave up 7 bases; unmatched junction bases: 8. CDR1 is MNHEY and CDR2 is SVGAGI in the germline V gene. The CDR3 sequence is 15 residues long.

This TCR was recovered from a woman aged 55-69 years with COVID-19, enrolled during active disease. The chain uses TRBV6-5 and TRBJ1-4; 10 bases match TRBD1. Sequences were obtained from peripheral blood. CDR3 nucleotide sequence: TGTGCCAGCAGCCTCGGGACAGGGGTCGGTGAAAAACTGTTTTTT. It encodes CASSLGTGVGEKLFF.